This TCR beta chain was identified in a study of T cell clusters in autoimmune cytopenias. Each sample's input was around 250 ng genomic DNA, some 34,000 genome equivalents. Multiplex touch-down PCR amplified TRB using TRB-A and TRB-B pools in one tube. Following a re-call of the multiplex PCR reads, TCRdb has one entry per CDR3 protein and lacks DNA. The record lists approximately 2,000 distinct CDR3 sequences, of which the ten most abundant hold around 53%. This CDR3 has 14 amino acids. Germline V gene data show CDR1 as SGHTA and CDR2 as FQGNSA. The V gene is TRBV7-2, the J gene TRBJ2-2. The sequence was collected from a human donor with an autoimmune cytopenia or autoimmune hepatitis (not recorded which). The sequenced material came from peripheral blood. CDR3 sequence: CASSLVENTGELFF.